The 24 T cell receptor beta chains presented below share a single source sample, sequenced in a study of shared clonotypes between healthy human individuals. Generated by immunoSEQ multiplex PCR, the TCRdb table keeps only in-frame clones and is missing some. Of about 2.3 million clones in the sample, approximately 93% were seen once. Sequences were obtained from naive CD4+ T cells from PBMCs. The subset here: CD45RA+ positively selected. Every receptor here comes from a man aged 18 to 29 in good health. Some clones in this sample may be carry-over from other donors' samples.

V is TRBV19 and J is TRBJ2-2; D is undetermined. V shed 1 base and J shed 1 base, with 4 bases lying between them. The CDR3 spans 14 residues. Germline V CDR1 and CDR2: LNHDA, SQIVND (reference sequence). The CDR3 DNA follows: TGTGCCAGTAGTATAGGAGAGAACACCGGGGAGCTGTTTTTT. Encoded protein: CASSIGENTGELFF.

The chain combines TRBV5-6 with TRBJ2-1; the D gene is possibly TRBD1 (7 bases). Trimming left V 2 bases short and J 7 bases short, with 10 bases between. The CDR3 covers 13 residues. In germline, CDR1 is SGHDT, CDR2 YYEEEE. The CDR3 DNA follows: TGTGCCAGCAGCTTCAGGGGGAGGAATGAGCAGTTCTTC. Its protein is CASSFRGRNEQFF.

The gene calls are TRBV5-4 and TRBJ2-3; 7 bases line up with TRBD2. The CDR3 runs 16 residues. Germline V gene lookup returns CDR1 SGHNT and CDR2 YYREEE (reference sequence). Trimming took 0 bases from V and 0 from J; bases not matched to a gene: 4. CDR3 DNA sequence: TGTGCCAGCAGCTTGGCGGGCGGGAGTAGCACAGATACGCAGTATTTT. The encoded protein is CASSLAGGSSTDTQYF. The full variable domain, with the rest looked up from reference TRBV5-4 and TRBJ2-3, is ETGVTQSPTHLIKTRGQQVTLRCSSQSGHNTVSWYQQALGQGPQFIFQYYREEENGRGNFPPRFSGLQFPNYSSELNVNALELDDSALYLCASSLAGGSSTDTQYFGPGTRLTVL.

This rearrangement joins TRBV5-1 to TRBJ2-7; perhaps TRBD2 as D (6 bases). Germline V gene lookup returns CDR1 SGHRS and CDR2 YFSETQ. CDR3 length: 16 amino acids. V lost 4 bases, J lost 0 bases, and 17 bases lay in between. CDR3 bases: TGCGCCAGCAGCGCCCTCGGGAGCGCATACTCCTACGAGCAGTACTTC. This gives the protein CASSALGSAYSYEQYF.

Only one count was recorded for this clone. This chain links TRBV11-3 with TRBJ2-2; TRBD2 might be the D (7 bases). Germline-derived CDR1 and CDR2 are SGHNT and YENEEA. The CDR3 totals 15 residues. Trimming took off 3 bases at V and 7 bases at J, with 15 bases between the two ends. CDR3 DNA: TGTGCCAGCAGCTTGGCCGCGGGGGCGGACGGGGAGCTGTTTTTT. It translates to CASSLAAGADGELFF. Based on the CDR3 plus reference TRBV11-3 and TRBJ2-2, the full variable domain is EAGVVQSPRYKIIEKKQPVAFWCNPISGHNTLYWYLQNLGQGPELLIRYENEEAVDDSQLPKDRFSAERLKGVDSTLKIQPAELGDSAVYLCASSLAAGADGELFFGEGSRLTVL.

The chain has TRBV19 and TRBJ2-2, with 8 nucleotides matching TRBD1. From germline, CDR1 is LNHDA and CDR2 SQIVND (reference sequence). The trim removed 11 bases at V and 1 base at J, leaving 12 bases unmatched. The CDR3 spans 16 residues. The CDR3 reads CASSRIGQGNTGELFF. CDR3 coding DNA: TGTGCCTCCTCCCGAATTGGACAGGGGAACACCGGGGAGCTGTTTTTT.

CDR3 sequence reads: CASSSGGQGEQFF. In DNA, the CDR3 is TGTGCCAGCAGTTCCGGAGGGCAAGGTGAGCAGTTCTTC. The chain recombines TRBV6-5 with TRBJ2-1; D possibly corresponds to TRBD2 (6 bases). The germline V gene encodes CDR1 MNHEY and CDR2 SVGAGI. Deletions cut 4 bases from V and 9 bases from J, with 13 bases between. This CDR3 is built from 13 residues.

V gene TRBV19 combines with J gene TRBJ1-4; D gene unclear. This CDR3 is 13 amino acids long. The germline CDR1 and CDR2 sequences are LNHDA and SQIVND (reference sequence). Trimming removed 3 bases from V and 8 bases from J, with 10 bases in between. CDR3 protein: CASSIYLGEKLFF. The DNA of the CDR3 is TGTGCCAGTAGTATTTATCTTGGCGAAAAACTGTTTTTT. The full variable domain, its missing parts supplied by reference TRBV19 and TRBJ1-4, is DGGITQSPKYLFRKEGQNVTLSCEQNLNHDAMYWYRQDPGQGLRLIYYSQIVNDFQKGDIAEGYSVSREKKESFPLTVTSAQKNPTAFYLCASSIYLGEKLFFGSGTQLSVL.

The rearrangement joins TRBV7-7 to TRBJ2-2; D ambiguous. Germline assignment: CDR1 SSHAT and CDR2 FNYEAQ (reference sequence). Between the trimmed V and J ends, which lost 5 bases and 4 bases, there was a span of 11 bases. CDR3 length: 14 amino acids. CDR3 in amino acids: CASSPGQATGELFF. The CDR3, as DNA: TGTGCCAGCAGCCCCGGGCAAGCCACCGGGGAGCTGTTTTTT. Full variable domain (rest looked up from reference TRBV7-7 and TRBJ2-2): GAGVSQSPRYKVTKRGQDVTLRCDPISSHATLYWYQQALGQGPEFLTYFNYEAQPDKSGLPSDRFSAERPEGSISTLTIQRTEQRDSAMYRCASSPGQATGELFFGEGSRLTVL.

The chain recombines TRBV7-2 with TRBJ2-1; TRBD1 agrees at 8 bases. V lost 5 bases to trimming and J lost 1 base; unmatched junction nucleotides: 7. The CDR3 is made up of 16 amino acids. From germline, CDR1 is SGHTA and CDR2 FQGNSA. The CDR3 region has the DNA TGTGCCAGCAGCCCGACAGGGGTAGGGTCCTACAATGAGCAGTTCTTC. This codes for CASSPTGVGSYNEQFF.

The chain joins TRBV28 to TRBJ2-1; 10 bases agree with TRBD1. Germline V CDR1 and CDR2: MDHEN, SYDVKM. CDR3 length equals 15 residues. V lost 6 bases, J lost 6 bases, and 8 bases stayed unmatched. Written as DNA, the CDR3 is TGTGCCAGCAGAACCGGGACAGGGGCTCCCAATGAGCAGTTCTTC. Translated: CASRTGTGAPNEQFF.

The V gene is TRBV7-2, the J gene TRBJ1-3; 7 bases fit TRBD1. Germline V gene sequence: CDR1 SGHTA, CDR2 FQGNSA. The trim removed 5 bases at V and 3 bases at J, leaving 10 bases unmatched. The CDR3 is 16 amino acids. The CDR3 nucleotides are TGTGCCAGCAGCCCGCCACCGACAGGGATTGGAAACACCATATATTTT. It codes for CASSPPPTGIGNTIYF.

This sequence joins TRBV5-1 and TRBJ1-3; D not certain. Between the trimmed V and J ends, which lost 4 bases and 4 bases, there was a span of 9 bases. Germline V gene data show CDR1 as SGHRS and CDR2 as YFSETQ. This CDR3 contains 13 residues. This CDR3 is CASSDRRGNTIYF. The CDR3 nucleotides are TGCGCCAGCAGCGATAGGAGGGGAAACACCATATATTTT.

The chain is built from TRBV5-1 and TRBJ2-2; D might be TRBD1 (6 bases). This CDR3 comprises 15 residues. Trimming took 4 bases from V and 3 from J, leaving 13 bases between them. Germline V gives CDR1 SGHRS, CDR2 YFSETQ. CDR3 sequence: CASSQGHADTGELFF. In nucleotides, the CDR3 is TGCGCCAGCAGCCAGGGACACGCGGACACCGGGGAGCTGTTTTTT. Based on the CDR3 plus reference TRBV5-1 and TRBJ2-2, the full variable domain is KAGVTQTPRYLIKTRGQQVTLSCSPISGHRSVSWYQQTPGQGLQFLFEYFSETQRNKGNFPGRFSGRQFSNSRSEMNVSTLELGDSALYLCASSQGHADTGELFFGEGSRLTVL.

The CDR3 region is CASSFYDRGINIQYF. Written as DNA, the CDR3 is TGTGCCAGCAGTTTTTACGACAGGGGGATAAACATTCAGTACTTC. The genes are TRBV28 and TRBJ2-4; TRBD1 aligns across 9 bases. The CDR3 extends over 15 amino acids. In germline, CDR1 is MDHEN, CDR2 SYDVKM. Losses at the gene ends were 3 bases for V and 6 bases for J; bases not matched to a gene: 6.

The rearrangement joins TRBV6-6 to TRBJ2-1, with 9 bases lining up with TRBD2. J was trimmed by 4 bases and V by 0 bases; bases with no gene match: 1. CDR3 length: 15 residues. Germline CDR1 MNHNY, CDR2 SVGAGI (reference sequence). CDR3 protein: CASSYSGLAYNEQFF. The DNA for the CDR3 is TGTGCCAGCAGTTACTCGGGACTAGCTTACAATGAGCAGTTCTTC.

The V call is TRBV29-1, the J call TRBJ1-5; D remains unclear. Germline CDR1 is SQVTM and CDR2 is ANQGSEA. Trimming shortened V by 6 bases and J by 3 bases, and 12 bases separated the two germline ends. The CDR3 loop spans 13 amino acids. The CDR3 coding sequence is TGCAGCGTCCTAAGGGTCCTCAATCAGCCCCAGCATTTT. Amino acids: CSVLRVLNQPQHF.

The CDR3 nucleotides are TGTGCCAGCTCACCAGAGGCAGGGAGCATGAACACTGAAGCTTTCTTT. Its translation: CASSPEAGSMNTEAFF. This rearrangement joins TRBV18 to TRBJ1-1, with a tentative D call TRBD1 (5 bases). The ends were cut back, 2 bases at V and 0 bases at J, with 13 bases in the middle. The germline CDR1 and CDR2 sequences are KGHSH and LQKENI. The CDR3 length is 16 residues.

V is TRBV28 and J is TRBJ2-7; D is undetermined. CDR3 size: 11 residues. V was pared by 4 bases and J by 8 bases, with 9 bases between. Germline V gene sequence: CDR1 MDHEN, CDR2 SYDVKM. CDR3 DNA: TGTGCCAGCAGTTCGTATCTCCAGCAGTACTTC. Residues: CASSSYLQQYF. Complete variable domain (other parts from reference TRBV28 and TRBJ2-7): DVKVTQSSRYLVKRTGEKVFLECVQDMDHENMFWYRQDPGLGLRLIYFSYDVKMKEKGDIPEGYSVSREKKERFSLILESASTNQTSMYLCASSSYLQQYFGPGTRLTVT.

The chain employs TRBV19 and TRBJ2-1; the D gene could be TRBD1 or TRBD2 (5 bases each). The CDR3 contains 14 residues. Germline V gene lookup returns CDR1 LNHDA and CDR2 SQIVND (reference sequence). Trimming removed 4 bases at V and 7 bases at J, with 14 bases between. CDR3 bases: TGTGCCAGTAGTACCTTTGGGGGAGTGAATGAGCAGTTCTTC. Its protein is CASSTFGGVNEQFF.

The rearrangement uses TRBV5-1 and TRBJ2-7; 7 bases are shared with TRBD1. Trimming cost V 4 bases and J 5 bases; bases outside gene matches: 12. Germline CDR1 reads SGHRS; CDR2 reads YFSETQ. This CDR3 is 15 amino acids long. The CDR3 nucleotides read TGCGCCAGCAGCCTGAGGGACAGCGGTAGGAACGAGCAGTACTTC. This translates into CASSLRDSGRNEQYF. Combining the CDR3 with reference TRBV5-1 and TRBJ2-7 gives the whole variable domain KAGVTQTPRYLIKTRGQQVTLSCSPISGHRSVSWYQQTPGQGLQFLFEYFSETQRNKGNFPGRFSGRQFSNSRSEMNVSTLELGDSALYLCASSLRDSGRNEQYFGPGTRLTVT.

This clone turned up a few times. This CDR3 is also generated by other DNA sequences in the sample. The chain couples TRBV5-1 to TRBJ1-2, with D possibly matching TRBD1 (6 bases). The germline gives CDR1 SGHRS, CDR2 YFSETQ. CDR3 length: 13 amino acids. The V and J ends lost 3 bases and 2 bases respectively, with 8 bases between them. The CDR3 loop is CASSSTGNYGYTF. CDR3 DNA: TGCGCCAGCAGCTCGACAGGAAACTATGGCTACACCTTC.

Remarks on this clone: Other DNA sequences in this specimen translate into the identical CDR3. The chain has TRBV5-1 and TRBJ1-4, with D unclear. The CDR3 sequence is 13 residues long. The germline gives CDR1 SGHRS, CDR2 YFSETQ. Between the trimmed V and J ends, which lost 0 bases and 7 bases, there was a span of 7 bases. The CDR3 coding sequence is TGCGCCAGCAGCTTGGTATTAGGTGAAAAACTGTTTTTT. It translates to CASSLVLGEKLFF.

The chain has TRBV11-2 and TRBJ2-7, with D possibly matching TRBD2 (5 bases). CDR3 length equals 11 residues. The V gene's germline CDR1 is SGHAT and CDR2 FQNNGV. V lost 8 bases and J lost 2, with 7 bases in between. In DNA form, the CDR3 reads TGTGCCAGCGAGGGCGCCTACGAGCAGTACTTC. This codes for CASEGAYEQYF.